This is a list of T cell receptor beta chains from one sample in a study of PD-1 blockade in classical Hodgkin lymphoma. Clones were sequenced by immunoSEQ multiplex PCR, and TCRdb holds only the in-frame ones, with some missing. The sample yields approximately 27,000 clones, almost 85% seen once. Here the sequenced sample was peripheral blood mononuclear cells (PBMCs), taken before the fourth cycle of nivolumab. The source of these receptors is a human donor with classical Hodgkin lymphoma. Each CDR3 is given with its conserved first and last residue. D genes are given only for firm matches. The listing skips clone size in some rows; elsewhere it reads once, few, many or a size class.

D	V	J	size	DNA	CDR3
TRBD1	TRBV2	TRBJ2-1	-	TGTGCCAGCAGTGAATGGACAGGCAATGAGCAGTTCTTC	CASSEWTGNEQFF
TRBD2	TRBV5-1	TRBJ2-7	-	TGCGCCAGCAGCTGGGACGGACTAGCGGGGGGCAGGGAGCAGTACTTC	CASSWDGLAGGREQYF
TRBD2	TRBV6-5	TRBJ2-1	-	TGTGCCAGCAGTTATGGCGGGGGGGCGTTCTTC	CASSYGGGAFF
TRBD2	TRBV5-4	TRBJ2-1	-	TGCGTGGCTAGCGGGTACAATGAGCAGTTCTTC	CVASGYNEQFF
-	TRBV7-2	TRBJ2-7	-	TGTGCCAGCAGCTTTTCGGCAACTTCTTACGAGCAGTACTTC	CASSFSATSYEQYF
-	TRBV28	TRBJ2-3	-	TGTGCCAGCAGCCAAAGGTGGGGGCCTAGCACAGATACGCAGTATTTT	CASSQRWGPSTDTQYF
-	TRBV25-1	TRBJ2-7	-	TGTGCCAGCAGTGAACAAGGGTACGAGCAGTACTTC	CASSEQGYEQYF
-	TRBV6-1	TRBJ1-1	few	TGTGCCAGCAGCCCATTCTCTGGGAACACTGAAGCTTTCTTT	CASSPFSGNTEAFF
TRBD1	TRBV6-4	TRBJ1-1	-	TGTGCCAGCAGCTGGACAGGGGACACTGAAGCTTTCTTT	CASSWTGDTEAFF
TRBD1	TRBV9	TRBJ1-4	-	TGTGCCAGCAGCGCTCTCGGTGGGACAGATAATGAAAAACTGTTTTTT	CASSALGGTDNEKLFF
TRBD1	TRBV25-1	TRBJ2-7	-	TGTGCCAGTGGACAGGGGGCTTACGAGCAGTACTTC	CASGQGAYEQYF
TRBD1	TRBV7-2	TRBJ1-5	-	TGTGCCAGCAGCCCAGGGGGCGCGAGCAATCAGCCCCAGCATTTT	CASSPGGASNQPQHF
-	TRBV5-6	TRBJ2-7	-	TGTGCCAGCAACCGGGGTGGCAGCTCCTACGAGCAGTACTTC	CASNRGGSSYEQYF
-	TRBV9	TRBJ2-7	few	TGTGCCAGCAGCACTCAAGCGGGTTTCTCCTACGAGCAGTACTTC	CASSTQAGFSYEQYF
-	TRBV27	TRBJ2-2	-	TGTGCCAGCAGTCGGGGGGAGCTGTTTTTT	CASSRGELFF
TRBD1	TRBV4-3	TRBJ1-6	-	TGCGCCAGCAGCCAAGGAAGGACAGGGGGCCCAAATTCACCCCTCCACTTT	CASSQGRTGGPNSPLHF
TRBD1	TRBV28	TRBJ1-2	-	TGTGCCAGCAGTTTAGACAGGGCAGATTGGGATGGCTACACCTTC	CASSLDRADWDGYTF
TRBD1	TRBV5-6	TRBJ2-2	-	TGTGCCAGCAGCTGGGGGACAGGGGGCGCGAGCACCGGGGAGCTGTTTTTT	CASSWGTGGASTGELFF
-	TRBV7-3	TRBJ2-3	-	TGTGCCAGCAGCCGAGACGGTTTTAGCACAGATACGCAGTATTTT	CASSRDGFSTDTQYF
-	TRBV7-2	TRBJ2-6	-	TGTGCCAGCAGCTTTTGGGCCTCTGGGACCAACGTCCTGACTTTC	CASSFWASGTNVLTF
TRBD2	TRBV4-3	TRBJ2-7	-	TGCGCCAGCAGCCGGACTAGCGGATCCTACGAGCAGTACTTC	CASSRTSGSYEQYF
-	TRBV4-3	TRBJ2-5	-	TGCGCCAGCAGCCAAGAAGGGCACGGAGAGACCCAGTACTTC	CASSQEGHGETQYF
-	TRBV2	TRBJ2-5	once	TGTGCCAGCACCAGCCGACATAGTGGCCAGTACTTC	CASTSRHSGQYF
-	TRBV5-1	TRBJ1-1	-	TGCGCCAGCACCCCTGGGGGAGTAGAAGCTTTCTTT	CASTPGGVEAFF
TRBD2	TRBV6-4	TRBJ2-2	-	TGTGCCAGCAGTGACTCGTCGACGGGGGGGGACACCGGGGAGCTGTTTTTT	CASSDSSTGGDTGELFF
TRBD2	TRBV4-2	TRBJ2-3	-	TGTGCCAGCAGCCCCGGGACTAGCGGGGGAACAGATACGCAGTATTTT	CASSPGTSGGTDTQYF
-	TRBV5-5	TRBJ1-2	-	TGTGCCAGCAGCTTGTTACGGGCAGATAGCGGCTACACCTTC	CASSLLRADSGYTF
-	TRBV7-2	TRBJ2-7	-	TGTGCCAGCAGCTTGAGCTCCTACGAGCAGTACTTC	CASSLSSYEQYF
TRBD2	TRBV6-4	TRBJ2-1	-	TGTGCCAGCAGTGACGGCGGGGGGAAGAATGAGCAGTTCTTC	CASSDGGGKNEQFF
-	TRBV4-2	TRBJ2-5	few	TGTGCCAGCAGCCATAACGGCTACGCCGAAGAGACCCAGTACTTC	CASSHNGYAEETQYF
-	TRBV6-5	TRBJ2-7	-	TGTGCCAGCAGTTACTCGGTACGGGGGAACTCCTACGAGCAGTACTTC	CASSYSVRGNSYEQYF
TRBD2	TRBV10-3	TRBJ2-5	-	TGTGCCATCAGTGAGTCGGGAGGGGAAGAGACCCAGTACTTC	CAISESGGEETQYF
TRBD1	TRBV5-8	TRBJ2-5	-	TGCGCCAGCAGCCTTTCGACAGGGACGCAAGAGACCCAGTACTTC	CASSLSTGTQETQYF
-	TRBV6-1	TRBJ1-3	-	TGTGCCACCGGGGCGTCCGTAGGAAACACCATATATTTT	CATGASVGNTIYF
TRBD2	TRBV7-9	TRBJ2-1	-	TGTGCCAGCAGCTTAGAAGGTGGACTAGCGGATTGGTTCTTC	CASSLEGGLADWFF
TRBD2	TRBV11-3	TRBJ2-1	-	TGTGCCAGCAGCTTAGAAGCGGGGGGCCAGTACAATGAGCAGTTCTTC	CASSLEAGGQYNEQFF
-	TRBV7-3	TRBJ2-1	-	TGTGCCAGCAGCCAGACGGCCGGGACTCAGCAGTTCTTC	CASSQTAGTQQFF
-	TRBV6-5	TRBJ1-2	once	TGTGCCAGCCGGGGGCGCTATGGCTACACCTTC	CASRGRYGYTF
-	TRBV27	TRBJ1-1	few	TGTGCCAGCAGGAATAATATGAACACTGAAGCTTTCTTT	CASRNNMNTEAFF
-	TRBV7-9	TRBJ2-5	-	TGTGCCAGCGTTCAGGGGGGAGAGACCCAGTACTTC	CASVQGGETQYF
-	TRBV5-1	TRBJ1-4	once	TGCGCCAGCAGCGCCTCGGGGGGCGATATTGAAAAACTGTTTTTT	CASSASGGDIEKLFF
-	TRBV11-2	TRBJ2-1	-	TGTGCCAGCAGCTTAAACAGGGCCAATGAGCAGTTCTTC	CASSLNRANEQFF
-	TRBV4-1	TRBJ2-3	few	TGCGCCAGCAGCCAAGACGCCCTACTCACAGATACGCAGTATTTT	CASSQDALLTDTQYF
-	TRBV9	TRBJ2-2	-	TGTGCCAGCAGCGCTCCTCGAGCCGGGGAGCTGTTTTTT	CASSAPRAGELFF